These 13 T cell receptor beta chains were all obtained from the same sample, sequenced in a study of shared clonotypes between healthy human individuals. The protocol was immunoSEQ multiplex PCR, while the TCRdb copy is restricted to in-frame clones and leaves out a portion. The sample records approximately 2.3 million clones, just over 90% being singletons. The specimen was naive CD4+ T cells from PBMCs. Noted subset: CD45RA+ positively selected. All receptors derive from a man younger than 35 in good health. Some clones in this sample may be carry-over from other donors' samples.

In its sample, this clone was seen once. J is TRBJ1-5 and V is TRBV2, with D uncertain. Trimming pared 0 bases from V and 3 bases from J, leaving 6 bases between. Germline-derived CDR1 and CDR2 are SNHLY and FYNNEI. The CDR3 spans 14 residues. CDR3 bases: TGTGCCAGCAGTGAAGCAGGCCCCAATCAGCCCCAGCATTTT. Amino acids: CASSEAGPNQPQHF.

This chain links TRBV6-5 with TRBJ1-2; 8 bases are a match to TRBD1. Germline V gene data show CDR1 as MNHEY and CDR2 as SVGAGI. The CDR3 runs to 12 residues. V shed 6 bases, J shed 8 bases, and the junction held 5 bases outside the gene matches. The DNA for the CDR3 is TGTGCCAGCAGACGGGGACAGGACGGCTACACCTTC. This gives the protein CASRRGQDGYTF.

The chain links TRBV28 to TRBJ2-7; D gene ambiguous. The CDR3 runs 12 residues. Between the trimmed V and J ends, which lost 6 bases and 6 bases, there was a span of 12 bases. In germline, CDR1 is MDHEN, CDR2 SYDVKM. CDR3 coding DNA: TGTGCCAGCAGACCTCAGGTCCCCGAGCAGTACTTC. Translating it yields CASRPQVPEQYF.

The chain joins TRBV28 to TRBJ2-7; D is ambiguous. The CDR3 is made up of 14 amino acids. Trimming took 6 bases from V and 6 from J, leaving 18 bases between them. The germline CDR1 and CDR2 sequences are MDHEN and SYDVKM. CDR3 loop: CASRAYFVGSEQYF. The CDR3 region has the DNA TGTGCCAGCAGGGCGTATTTCGTGGGGTCCGAGCAGTACTTC.

The V call is TRBV10-3, the J call TRBJ2-3; D may be TRBD2 (5 bases). CDR3 size: 16 residues. Germline values: CDR1 ENHRY, CDR2 SYGVKD. Between the trimmed V and J ends, which lost 0 bases and 0 bases, there was a span of 10 bases. CDR3 DNA: TGTGCCATCAGTGAGTCCCCTAGCTCCAGCACAGATACGCAGTATTTT. It encodes CAISESPSSSTDTQYF.

The genes are TRBV7-8 and TRBJ2-7; TRBD1 or TRBD2 may be the D gene (5 bases each). The length of the CDR3 is 14 residues. Germline V gene sequence: CDR1 SGHVS, CDR2 FQNEAQ. V lost 3 bases, J lost 2 bases, and 11 bases lay in between. The CDR3 DNA follows: TGTGCCAGCAGCTTTGTCGGGACCACCTACGAGCAGTACTTC. Amino acid sequence: CASSFVGTTYEQYF.

J is TRBJ2-7 and V is TRBV18, with 8 bases matching TRBD1. V lost 3 bases to trimming and J lost 0 bases; unmatched junction nucleotides: 7. Germline loops: CDR1 KGHSH, CDR2 LQKENI. The CDR3 totals 16 residues. Here the CDR3 DNA reads TGTGCCAGCTCACCGGGTGGGGACAGGAGCTCCTACGAGCAGTACTTC. Amino acid sequence: CASSPGGDRSSYEQYF.

The chain joins TRBV28 to TRBJ2-5, with no clear D. The V and J ends lost 11 bases and 2 bases respectively, with 21 bases between them. The V gene's germline CDR1 is MDHEN and CDR2 SYDVKM. This CDR3 region has 15 residues. The CDR3 here is CAASPQALAQETQYF. The CDR3 nucleotides read TGTGCCGCCTCGCCTCAGGCTTTGGCACAAGAGACCCAGTACTTC.

This clone showed up just once. The rearrangement links TRBV5-3 to TRBJ2-1; tentative D call: TRBD1 (6 bases). TRBV5-3 carries the ORF label, with uncertain function. With 4 bases removed from V and 0 bases from J, the gap between germline ends came to 11 bases. This CDR3 comprises 15 residues. The CDR3 loop reads CARSTGHSSYNEQFF. CDR3 DNA sequence: TGTGCCAGAAGCACGGGACACTCCTCCTACAATGAGCAGTTCTTC.

This clone was detected once. J is TRBJ2-5 and V is TRBV11-2; 9 bases are a match to TRBD2. V was pared by 1 base and J by 1 base, with 1 base of the junction left unmatched. The CDR3 is made up of 15 amino acids. From germline, CDR1 is SGHAT and CDR2 FQNNGV. CDR3 region: CASSLASGVQETQYF. CDR3 in DNA: TGTGCCAGCAGCTTAGCTAGCGGGGTCCAAGAGACCCAGTACTTC. The whole variable domain, remainder taken from reference TRBV11-2 and TRBJ2-5, is EAGVAQSPRYKIIEKRQSVAFWCNPISGHATLYWYQQILGQGPKLLIQFQNNGVVDDSQLPKDRFSAERLKGVDSTLKIQPAKLEDSAVYLCASSLASGVQETQYFGPGTRLLVL.

This clone was seen once. The CDR3 reads CASSQDWAGGSETQYF. The CDR3 nucleotides read TGCGCCAGCAGCCAAGATTGGGCGGGAGGTTCAGAGACCCAGTACTTC. The chain joins TRBV4-3 to TRBJ2-5, with 8 bases lining up with TRBD2. Germline CDR1 and CDR2: LGHNA and YSLEER. The length of the CDR3 is 16 residues. V dropped 0 bases and J dropped 4; count of bases not matched to a gene: 7.

The rearrangement links TRBV19 to TRBJ1-2; unclear D gene. Germline values: CDR1 LNHDA, CDR2 SQIVND (reference sequence). This CDR3 contains 13 residues. Between the trimmed V and J ends, which lost 5 bases and 5 bases, there was a span of 12 bases. The CDR3 loop reads CASSEDPLYGYTF. The CDR3 DNA follows: TGTGCCAGTAGTGAGGACCCTCTATATGGCTACACCTTC.

A few counts support this clone. The gene calls are TRBV21-1 and TRBJ1-5. TRBV21-1 corresponds to a pseudogene. The CDR3 has 13 residues. The CDR3 DNA follows: TGTGCCATCAGGGGACGGAGCAATCAGCCCCAGCATTTT. Protein product: CAIRGRSNQPQHF.